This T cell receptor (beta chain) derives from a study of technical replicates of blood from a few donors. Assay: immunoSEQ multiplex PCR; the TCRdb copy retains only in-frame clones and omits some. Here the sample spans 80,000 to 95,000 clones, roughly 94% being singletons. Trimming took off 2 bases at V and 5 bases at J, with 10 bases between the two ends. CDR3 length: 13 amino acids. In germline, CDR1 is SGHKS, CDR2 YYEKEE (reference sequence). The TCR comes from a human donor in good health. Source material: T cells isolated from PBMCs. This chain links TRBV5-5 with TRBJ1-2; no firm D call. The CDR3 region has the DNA TGTGCCAGCAGCTTAATAGGGAGGTATGGCTACACCTTC. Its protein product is CASSLIGRYGYTF.